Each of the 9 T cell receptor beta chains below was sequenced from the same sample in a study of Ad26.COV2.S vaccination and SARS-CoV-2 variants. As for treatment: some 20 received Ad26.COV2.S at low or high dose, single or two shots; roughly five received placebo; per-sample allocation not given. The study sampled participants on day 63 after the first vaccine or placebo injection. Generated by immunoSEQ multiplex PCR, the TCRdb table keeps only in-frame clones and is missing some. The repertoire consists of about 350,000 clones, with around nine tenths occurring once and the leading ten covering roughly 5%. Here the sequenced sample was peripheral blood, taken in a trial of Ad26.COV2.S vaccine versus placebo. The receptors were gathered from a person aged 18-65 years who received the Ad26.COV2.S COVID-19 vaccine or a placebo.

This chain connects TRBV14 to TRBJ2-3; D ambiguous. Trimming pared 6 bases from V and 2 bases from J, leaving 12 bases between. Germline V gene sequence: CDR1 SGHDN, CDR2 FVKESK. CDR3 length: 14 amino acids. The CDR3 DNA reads TGTGCCAGCAGTAAGGGCGGTGCCACAGATACGCAGTATTTT. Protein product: CASSKGGATDTQYF.

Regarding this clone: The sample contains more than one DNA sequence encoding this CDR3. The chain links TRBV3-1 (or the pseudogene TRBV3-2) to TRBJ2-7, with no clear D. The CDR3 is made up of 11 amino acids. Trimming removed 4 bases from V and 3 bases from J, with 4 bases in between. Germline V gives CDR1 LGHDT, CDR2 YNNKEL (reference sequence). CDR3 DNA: TGTGCCAGCAGCCTTAACTACGAGCAGTACTTC. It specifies CASSLNYEQYF.

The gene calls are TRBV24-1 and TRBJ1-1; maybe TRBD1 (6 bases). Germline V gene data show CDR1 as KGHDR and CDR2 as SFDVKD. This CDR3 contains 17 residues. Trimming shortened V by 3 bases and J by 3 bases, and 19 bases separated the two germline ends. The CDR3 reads CATSDRVGGIADTEAFF. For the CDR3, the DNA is TGTGCCACCAGTGATAGAGTAGGGGGTATAGCGGACACTGAAGCTTTCTTT.

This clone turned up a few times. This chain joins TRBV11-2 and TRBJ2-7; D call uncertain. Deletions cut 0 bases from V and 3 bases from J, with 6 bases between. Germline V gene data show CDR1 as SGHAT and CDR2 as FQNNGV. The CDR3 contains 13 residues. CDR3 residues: CASSLEPDYEQYF. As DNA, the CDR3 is TGTGCCAGCAGCTTAGAGCCAGACTACGAGCAGTACTTC.

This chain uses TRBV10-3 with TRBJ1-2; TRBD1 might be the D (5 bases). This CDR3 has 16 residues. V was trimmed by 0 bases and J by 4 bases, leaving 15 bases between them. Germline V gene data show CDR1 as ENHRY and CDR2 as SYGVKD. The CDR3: CAISESGTEPLYGYTF. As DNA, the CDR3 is TGTGCCATCAGTGAGTCAGGGACCGAACCACTCTATGGCTACACCTTC.

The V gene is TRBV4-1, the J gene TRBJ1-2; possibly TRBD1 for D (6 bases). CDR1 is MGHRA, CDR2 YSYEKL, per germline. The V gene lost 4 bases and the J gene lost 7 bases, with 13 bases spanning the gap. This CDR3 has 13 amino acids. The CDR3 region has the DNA TGCGCCAGCAGCCTAACGGGACAATCTGGCTACACCTTC. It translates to CASSLTGQSGYTF.

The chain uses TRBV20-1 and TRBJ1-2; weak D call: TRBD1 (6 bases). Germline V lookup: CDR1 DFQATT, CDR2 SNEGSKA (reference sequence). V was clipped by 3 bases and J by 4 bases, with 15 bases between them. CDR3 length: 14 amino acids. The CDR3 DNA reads TGCAGTGCTAGTCGGGCAGGGGAGGTCTATGGCTACACCTTC. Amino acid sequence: CSASRAGEVYGYTF.

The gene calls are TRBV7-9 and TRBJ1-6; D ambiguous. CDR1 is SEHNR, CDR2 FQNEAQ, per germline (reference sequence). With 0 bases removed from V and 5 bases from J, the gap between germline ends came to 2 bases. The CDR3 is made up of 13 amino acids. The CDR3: CASSLADNSPLHF. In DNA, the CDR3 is TGTGCCAGCAGCTTAGCCGATAATTCACCCCTCCACTTT.

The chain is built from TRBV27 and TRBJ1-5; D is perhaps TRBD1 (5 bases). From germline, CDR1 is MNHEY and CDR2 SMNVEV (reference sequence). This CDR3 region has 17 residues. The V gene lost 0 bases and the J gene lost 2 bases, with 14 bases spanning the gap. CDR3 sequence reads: CASSLSGGRSGNQPQHF. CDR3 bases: TGTGCCAGCAGTTTATCGGGGGGGAGGAGTGGCAATCAGCCCCAGCATTTT.